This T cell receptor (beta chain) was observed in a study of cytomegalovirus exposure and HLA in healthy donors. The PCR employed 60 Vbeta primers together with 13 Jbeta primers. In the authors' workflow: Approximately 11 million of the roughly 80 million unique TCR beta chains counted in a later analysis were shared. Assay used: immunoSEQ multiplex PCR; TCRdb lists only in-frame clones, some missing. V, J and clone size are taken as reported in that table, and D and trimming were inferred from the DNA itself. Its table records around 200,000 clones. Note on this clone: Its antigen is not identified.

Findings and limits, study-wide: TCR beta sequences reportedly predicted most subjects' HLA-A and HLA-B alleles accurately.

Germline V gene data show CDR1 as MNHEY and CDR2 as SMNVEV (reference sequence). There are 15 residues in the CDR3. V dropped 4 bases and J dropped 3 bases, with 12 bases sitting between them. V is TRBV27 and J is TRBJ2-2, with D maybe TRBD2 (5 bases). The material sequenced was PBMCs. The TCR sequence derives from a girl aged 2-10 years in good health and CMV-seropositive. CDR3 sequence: CASSWSGVDTGELFF. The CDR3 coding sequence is TGTGCCAGCAGTTGGTCCGGGGTCGACACCGGGGAGCTGTTTTTT.